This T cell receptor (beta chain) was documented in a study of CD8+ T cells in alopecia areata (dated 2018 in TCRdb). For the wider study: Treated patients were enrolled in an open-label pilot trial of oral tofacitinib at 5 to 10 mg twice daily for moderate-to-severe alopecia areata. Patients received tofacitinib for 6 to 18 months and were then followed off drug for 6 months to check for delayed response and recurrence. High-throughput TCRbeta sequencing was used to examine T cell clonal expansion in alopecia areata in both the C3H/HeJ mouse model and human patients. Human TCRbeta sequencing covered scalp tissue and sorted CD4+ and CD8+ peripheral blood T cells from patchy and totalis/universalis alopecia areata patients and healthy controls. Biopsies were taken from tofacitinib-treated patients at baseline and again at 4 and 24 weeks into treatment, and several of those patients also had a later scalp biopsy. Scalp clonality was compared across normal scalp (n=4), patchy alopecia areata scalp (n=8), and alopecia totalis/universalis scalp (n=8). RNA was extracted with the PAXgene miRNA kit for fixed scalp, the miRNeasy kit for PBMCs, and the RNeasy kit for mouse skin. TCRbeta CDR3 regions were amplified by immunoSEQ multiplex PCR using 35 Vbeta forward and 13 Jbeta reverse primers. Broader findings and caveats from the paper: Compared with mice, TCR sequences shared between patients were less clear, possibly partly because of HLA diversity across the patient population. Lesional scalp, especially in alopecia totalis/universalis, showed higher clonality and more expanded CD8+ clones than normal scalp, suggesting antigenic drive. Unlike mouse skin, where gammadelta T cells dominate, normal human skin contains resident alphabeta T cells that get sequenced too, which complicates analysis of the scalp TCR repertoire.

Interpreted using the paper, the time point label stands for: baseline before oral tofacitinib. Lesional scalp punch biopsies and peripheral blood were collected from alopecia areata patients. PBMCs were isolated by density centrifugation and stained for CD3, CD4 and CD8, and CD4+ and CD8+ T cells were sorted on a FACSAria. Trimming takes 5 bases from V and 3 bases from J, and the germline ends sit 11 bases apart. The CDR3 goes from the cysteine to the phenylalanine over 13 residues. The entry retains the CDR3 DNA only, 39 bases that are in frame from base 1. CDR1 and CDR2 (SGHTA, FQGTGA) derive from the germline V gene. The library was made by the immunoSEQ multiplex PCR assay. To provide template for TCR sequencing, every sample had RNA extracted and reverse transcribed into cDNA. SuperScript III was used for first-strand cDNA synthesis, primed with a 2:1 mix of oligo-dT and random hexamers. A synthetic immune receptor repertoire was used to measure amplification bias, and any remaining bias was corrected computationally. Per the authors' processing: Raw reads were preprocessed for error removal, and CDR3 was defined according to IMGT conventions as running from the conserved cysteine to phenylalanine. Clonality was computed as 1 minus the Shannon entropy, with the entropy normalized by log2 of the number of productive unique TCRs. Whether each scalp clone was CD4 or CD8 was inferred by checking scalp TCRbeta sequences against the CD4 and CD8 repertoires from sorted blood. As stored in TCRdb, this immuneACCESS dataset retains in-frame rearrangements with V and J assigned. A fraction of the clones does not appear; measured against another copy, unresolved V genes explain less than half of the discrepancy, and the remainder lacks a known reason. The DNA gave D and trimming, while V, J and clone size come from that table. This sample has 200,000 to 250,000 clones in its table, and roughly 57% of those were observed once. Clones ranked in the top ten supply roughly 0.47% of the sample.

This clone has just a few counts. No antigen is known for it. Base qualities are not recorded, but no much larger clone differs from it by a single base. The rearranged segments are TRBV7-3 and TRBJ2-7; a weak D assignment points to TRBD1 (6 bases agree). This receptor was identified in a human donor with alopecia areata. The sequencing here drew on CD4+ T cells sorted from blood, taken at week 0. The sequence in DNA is TGTGCCAGCAGCCACCAACAGGGCTACGAGCAGTACTTC. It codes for CASSHQQGYEQYF.